The T cell receptor beta chain under discussion was sequenced for a study of identifying expanded T cells in peripheral blood (dated by TCRdb to about 2019). Study-wide context: Technical replicates were generated by sequencing separate aliquots of the same genomic DNA pool, and four replicates were compared pairwise. General conclusions and limits of the study: Across all healthy-donor time intervals, the beta-binomial model significantly cut both the number of clones called differentially abundant and the false-positive rate. For all healthy donors, the variance in clone template counts between approximately 2-week samples rose significantly as total template count increased. The authors expected that biological variance in healthy repertoires might rise further over much longer intervals, such as months to years. About 1.3 differentially abundant clones were flagged by the binomial model between technical replicates, whereas about 15 and 18 were flagged over two weeks and four weeks, respectively.

Notes on this clone: Its antigen remains unidentified. No base qualities exist here, and no much larger clone lies one base off it.

No immune events such as infections were documented for the healthy donors during the collection period. Time-dependent variance in a beta-binomial model of T-cell clone differential abundance was calibrated using healthy-donor blood repertoires as a training cohort. The training cohort was composed of approximately ten healthy donors, 3 female and 7 male. An age range of roughly 25 to 70 years, with an average of 43 years, was recorded for the donors. Whole blood was collected from each healthy donor at three time points spaced two weeks apart and obtained from a commercial supplier. For immunosequencing, genomic DNA was extracted from whole blood that had not been sorted. Based on the germline V gene (reference sequence), the CDR1 and CDR2 sequences are PRHDT and FYEKMQ. V is reduced by 6 bases and J by 8 bases, leaving a spacing of 17 bases between them. The CDR3 covers 14 residues, taking in both the cysteine and the phenylalanine. The CDR3 DNA has 42 bases and is translated from base 1.

TCRbeta CDR3 regions were profiled with the immunoSEQ Assay using bias-controlled multiplex PCR amplification of genomic DNA. Per the authors' processing: To quantify the absolute abundance of each unique TCRbeta CDR3 region, the sequences were collapsed and filtered. Differential abundance was assessed using a binomial (Fisher-equivalent) model and a beta-binomial model in which time-dependent variance fitted from healthy donors was added. Clones with fewer than 5 combined templates were removed, and a clone was called differentially abundant if the clone's Benjamini-Hochberg FDR was below 0.01. The form v = (b*log(k)+a)^2 was used to model beta-binomial variance as a function of total template count across the two samples. Imported from immuneACCESS, the table was reduced by TCRdb to in-frame sequences with V and J called. These copies leave out some clones; in studies compared against another copy, an unresolved V gene accounts for under half, and the cause of the remainder is not known. That table is the source of V, J and clone size, and D and trimming were worked out from the DNA. Counted in this sample were tens of thousands of clones; approximately 90% of them appeared once. Under 20% of the sample is held by the ten biggest clonotypes.

The specimen sequenced was blood. The receptor chain draws on TRBV13 and TRBJ2-4; matching of 5 bases hints at TRBD2 as the D gene. The sequence was obtained from a person aged 18 to 70 in good health. The CDR3: CASSEAEIADIQYF. In nucleotides, the sequence is TGTGCCAGCAGTGAAGCGGAAATAGCAGACATTCAGTACTTC.